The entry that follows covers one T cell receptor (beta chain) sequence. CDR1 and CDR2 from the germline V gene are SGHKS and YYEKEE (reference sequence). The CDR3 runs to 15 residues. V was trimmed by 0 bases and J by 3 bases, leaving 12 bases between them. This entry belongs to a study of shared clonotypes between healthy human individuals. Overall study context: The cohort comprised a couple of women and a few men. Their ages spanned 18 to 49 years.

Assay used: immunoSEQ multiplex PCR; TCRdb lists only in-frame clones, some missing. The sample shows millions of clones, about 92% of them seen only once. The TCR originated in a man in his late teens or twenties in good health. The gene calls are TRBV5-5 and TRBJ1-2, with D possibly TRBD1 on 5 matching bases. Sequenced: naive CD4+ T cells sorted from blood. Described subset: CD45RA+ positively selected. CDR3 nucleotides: TGTGCCAGCAGCTTGGTTGTCAGGGATCACTATGGCTACACCTTC. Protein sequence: CASSLVVRDHYGYTF.